This T cell receptor (beta chain) originates from a study of blood T cell repertoires in COVID-19. In the study's own analysis: Amplification from reference gene primers served as the basis for estimated nucleated cell counts. Repertoires were generated with immunoSEQ multiplex PCR, while TCRdb's copy carries only in-frame clones and drops some. V, J and clone size derive from that table, while D and trimming were established from the DNA sequence. The data hold around 250,000 clones, with 80% to 90% observed a single time. Trimming removed 7 bases from V and 2 bases from J, with 11 bases in between. The CDR3 is made up of 13 amino acids. Per germline, CDR1 MDHEN and CDR2 SYDVKM.

The chain carries TRBV28 and TRBJ1-2; D is possibly TRBD1 (6 bases). The sequence derives from an older man with acute or convalescent COVID-19. The sequencing sample was made of peripheral blood. The CDR3: CASKTGQNYGYTF. The CDR3 DNA reads TGTGCCAGCAAGACAGGTCAGAACTATGGCTACACCTTC.